A single sample is the source of the 21 T cell receptor beta chains below, sequenced in a study of beta chain features in type 1 diabetes. Study outcomes and limitations: There was a moderate but significant shortening of TCRB CDR3s in all four CD4+ subsets of Type 1 diabetes patients.

No antigen has been assigned to these receptors. The sequenced template was cDNA made from the entire isolated RNA. The method was immunoSEQ multiplex PCR; TCRdb's version includes in-frame clones alone and lacks a portion of them. This table holds about 650,000 clones, around an eighth found once. Material for sequencing was naive CD4+ T cells from blood. These receptors were obtained from a man between 25 and 39 years old with type 1 diabetes.

This clone appeared a few times. The V and J genes are TRBV7-2 and TRBJ2-2, with D perhaps being TRBD1 or TRBD2 (5 bases each). CDR3 size: 15 residues. Trimming left V 5 bases short and J 3 bases short, with 13 bases between. CDR1 SGHTA and CDR2 FQGNSA come from the germline V gene. The CDR3: CASSDWGTYTGELFF. For the CDR3, the DNA is TGTGCCAGCAGCGATTGGGGGACCTACACCGGGGAGCTGTTTTTT.

This clone has just a few counts. The chain employs TRBV7-2 and TRBJ2-7; TRBD1 matches 10 bases. The V gene's germline CDR1 is SGHTA and CDR2 FQGNSA. The CDR3 spans 15 residues. With V trimmed by 0 bases and J by 6 bases, 5 bases remained unmatched. CDR3 region: CASSLAGGDRGEQYF. The DNA of the CDR3 is TGTGCCAGCAGCTTAGCCGGCGGGGACAGGGGCGAGCAGTACTTC.

The rearrangement uses TRBV25-1 and TRBJ2-3, with TRBD1 matching over 9 bases. V was pared by 3 bases and J by 6 bases, with 7 bases of the junction left unmatched. Germline CDR1 MGHDK, CDR2 SYGVNS. This CDR3 spans 15 amino acids. For the CDR3, the DNA is TGTGCCAGCAGTGAGGCGACAGGGGGGTCCGATACGCAGTATTTT. It is translated as CASSEATGGSDTQYF.

This clone was counted between two and nine times. J is TRBJ2-1 and V is TRBV7-2; the D call may be TRBD1 or TRBD2 (6 bases each). CDR3 length equals 18 residues. Germline-derived CDR1 and CDR2 are SGHTA and FQGNSA. V was pared by 4 bases and J by 9 bases, with 28 bases between. CDR3 sequence: CASSSPQMRDKGWIEQFF. In DNA form, the CDR3 reads TGTGCCAGCAGCTCTCCCCAAATGCGGGACAAGGGCTGGATTGAGCAGTTCTTC. The full variable domain, with the rest looked up from reference TRBV7-2 and TRBJ2-1, is GAGVSQSPSNKVTEKGKDVELRCDPISGHTALYWYRQSLGQGLEFLIYFQGNSAPDKSGLPSDRFSAERTGGSVSTLTIQRTQQEDSAVYLCASSSPQMRDKGWIEQFFGPGTRLTVL.

This clone was seen a handful of times. The chain combines TRBV4-3 with TRBJ2-3; D is undetermined. This CDR3 spans 16 amino acids. Germline CDR1 LGHNA, CDR2 YSLEER. V dropped 4 bases and J dropped 1 base, with 15 bases sitting between them. CDR3 region: CASSPRGVPGTDTQYF. The CDR3 DNA reads as TGCGCCAGCAGCCCTCGAGGAGTCCCTGGCACAGATACGCAGTATTTT.

This chain links TRBV9 with TRBJ2-1; D possibly matches TRBD1 or TRBD2 (5 bases each). Germline V lookup: CDR1 SGDLS, CDR2 YYNGEE. CDR3 size: 15 residues. V dropped 3 bases and J dropped 0 bases, with 10 bases sitting between them. Here the CDR3 reads CASSAGPDSYNEQFF. The CDR3, as DNA: TGTGCCAGCAGCGCGGGACCTGACTCCTACAATGAGCAGTTCTTC.

The genes are TRBV2 and TRBJ2-7; D unclear. The CDR3 runs to 13 residues. Germline-derived CDR1 and CDR2 are SNHLY and FYNNEI. V gave up 4 bases and J gave up 3 bases, with 10 bases separating them. The CDR3 here is CASSADGLYEQYF. The DNA of the CDR3 is TGTGCCAGCAGTGCAGACGGCCTCTACGAGCAGTACTTC.

This clone has more than one count but fewer than ten. The CDR3 loop reads CASSHLGKAGVNTEAFF. The DNA for the CDR3 is TGCGCCAGCAGCCATCTTGGCAAGGCGGGTGTGAACACTGAAGCTTTCTTT. The chain is built from TRBV4-3 and TRBJ1-1, with no clear D. Germline V gene data show CDR1 as LGHNA and CDR2 as YSLEER. V lost 3 bases and J 0 bases, leaving 17 bases between the germline ends. The length of the CDR3 is 17 residues.

This chain's CDR3 is CAWSPNPAFQYF. In DNA, the CDR3 is TGTGCCTGGAGCCCCAACCCGGCATTTCAGTACTTC. The chain couples TRBV30 to TRBJ2-4; D remains ambiguous. CDR1 GTSNPN and CDR2 SVGIG come from the germline V gene (reference sequence). V was shortened by 3 bases and J by 11 bases, with 14 bases between the two germline ends. The CDR3 contains 12 residues. The entire variable domain, with the rest obtained from reference TRBV30 and TRBJ2-4, is as follows: SQTIHQWPATLVQPVGSPLSLECTVEGTSNPNLYWYRQAAGRGLQLLFYSVGIGQISSEVPQNLSASRPQDRQFILSSKKLLLSDSGFYLCAWSPNPAFQYFGAGTRLSVL.

The chain employs TRBV7-2 and TRBJ2-3, with 9 bases identical to TRBD2. Trimming at V came to 2 bases and at J to 6 bases, leaving 12 bases not matched to a gene. The CDR3 loop spans 17 amino acids. CDR1 is SGHTA, CDR2 FQGNSA, per germline. The CDR3 nucleotides read TGTGCCAGCAGCTTAAAAAGCGGGGGGATCCTTAGGGATACGCAGTATTTT. Translating it yields CASSLKSGGILRDTQYF.

The sample holds a few counts of this clone. The genes are TRBV7-8 and TRBJ2-3; the D gene is possibly TRBD1 (6 bases). The germline V and J ends were trimmed by 5 bases and 0 bases, with 15 bases remaining between them. The germline V gene encodes CDR1 SGHVS and CDR2 FQNEAQ. The CDR3 is 16 amino acids. CDR3 coding DNA: TGTGCCAGCAGCCCCCATGACAGGCTTAGCACAGATACGCAGTATTTT. It codes for CASSPHDRLSTDTQYF.

The chain links TRBV30 to TRBJ1-2; 9 bases are shared with TRBD1. Trimming removed 1 base from V and 6 bases from J; junction bases left unmatched: 3. Germline CDR1 reads GTSNPN; CDR2 reads SVGIG (reference sequence). The CDR3 extends over 13 amino acids. Here the CDR3 reads CAWSGDRVHGYTF. CDR3 DNA: TGTGCCTGGAGTGGGGACAGGGTGCATGGCTACACCTTC.

The chain carries TRBV11-3 and TRBJ1-2; 7 positions agree with TRBD1. Germline assignment: CDR1 SGHNT and CDR2 YENEEA. There are 15 residues in the CDR3. The V segment lost 5 bases and the J segment 0 bases; nucleotides outside the gene matches: 6. Written as DNA, the CDR3 is TGTGCCAGCAGCACCCGGACAGGAGCTAACTATGGCTACACCTTC. Translating it yields CASSTRTGANYGYTF.

In this sample, this clone turned up a few times. This rearrangement joins TRBV28 to TRBJ2-1, with a possible D match to TRBD1 (8 bases). Deletions cut 8 bases from V and 5 bases from J, with 22 bases between. Germline CDR1 is MDHEN and CDR2 is SYDVKM. This CDR3 region has 16 residues. The CDR3 nucleotides are TGTGCCAGCCCTGGGAGCGGGACAGGACCGGACAATGAGCAGTTCTTC. Translating gives CASPGSGTGPDNEQFF.

This clone was found a few times. CDR3 residues: CASTSLELETQYF. DNA for the CDR3: TGTGCCAGCACCTCACTAGAGCTAGAGACCCAGTACTTC. The V and J genes are TRBV6-1 and TRBJ2-5, with D perhaps matching TRBD2 (5 bases). This CDR3 is 13 amino acids long. Germline loops: CDR1 MNHNS, CDR2 SASEGT. V lost 7 bases, J lost 4 bases, and 13 bases lay in between.

This clone was observed a handful of times. This chain links TRBV12-5 with TRBJ2-7; D is perhaps TRBD1 (5 bases). Trimming left V 6 bases short and J 5 bases short, with 14 bases between. This CDR3 comprises 13 residues. Germline assignment: CDR1 LGHNT and CDR2 FRNRAP. This CDR3 is CASGPQGAHEQYF. The CDR3 DNA reads TGTGCTAGTGGCCCTCAAGGGGCCCACGAGCAGTACTTC.

This clone was found a few times. This CDR3 is also generated by other DNA sequences in the sample. The gene calls are TRBV5-6 and TRBJ2-6; D gene ambiguous. This CDR3 has 14 amino acids. The germline V gene encodes CDR1 SGHDT and CDR2 YYEEEE. The germline V and J ends were trimmed by 4 bases and 1 base, with 6 bases remaining between them. CDR3 amino acids: CASSPLSGANVLTF. CDR3 in DNA: TGTGCCAGCAGCCCGCTGTCTGGGGCCAACGTCCTGACTTTC.

The V gene is TRBV9, the J gene TRBJ1-6; no definite D call. Germline loops: CDR1 SGDLS, CDR2 YYNGEE. V was clipped by 3 bases and J by 9 bases, with 10 bases between them. The CDR3 contains 13 residues. The CDR3 bases are TGTGCCAGCAGCGCCCTTTATGGTTCACCCCTCCACTTT. Its translation is CASSALYGSPLHF.

The chain carries TRBV27 and TRBJ2-3; 8 bases match TRBD1. This CDR3 is built from 15 residues. Germline V CDR1 and CDR2: MNHEY, SMNVEV (reference sequence). Losses at the gene ends were 3 bases for V and 1 base for J; bases not matched to a gene: 3. The CDR3 coding sequence is TGTGCCAGCAGTTTCGACAGGGGAGGCACAGATACGCAGTATTTT. Translated, it gives CASSFDRGGTDTQYF.

This clone occurred a few times. The chain couples TRBV7-9 to TRBJ1-1, with unresolved D. The CDR3 has 11 residues. Trimming left V 5 bases short and J 10 bases short, with 11 bases between. From germline, CDR1 is SEHNR and CDR2 FQNEAQ (reference sequence). CDR3 sequence: CASSEAAGAFF. In nucleotides, the CDR3 is TGTGCCAGCAGCGAGGCGGCTGGAGCTTTCTTT.

This clone was seen only a few times. The chain links TRBV7-9 to TRBJ1-1, with a weak D call TRBD1 (6 bases). V lost 2 bases to trimming and J lost 6 bases, with 16 bases between them. The CDR3 runs to 15 residues. Germline V lookup: CDR1 SEHNR, CDR2 FQNEAQ (reference sequence). CDR3 protein: CASSLSRGADAEAFF. The CDR3 nucleotides are TGTGCCAGCAGCTTAAGCCGGGGGGCAGACGCTGAAGCTTTCTTT.